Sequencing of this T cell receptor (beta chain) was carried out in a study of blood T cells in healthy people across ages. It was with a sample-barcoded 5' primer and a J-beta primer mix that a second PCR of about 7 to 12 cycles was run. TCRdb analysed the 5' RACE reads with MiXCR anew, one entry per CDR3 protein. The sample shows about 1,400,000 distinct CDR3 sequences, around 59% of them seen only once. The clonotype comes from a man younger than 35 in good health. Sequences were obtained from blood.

CDR3 residues: CSARPGGQPTNEKLFF. Written as DNA, the CDR3 is TGCAGTGCTAGACCCGGCGGGCAGCCAACTAATGAAAAACTGTTTTTT. The rearrangement joins TRBV20-1 to TRBJ1-4; D is uncertain. Germline V CDR1 and CDR2: DFQATT, SNEGSKA (reference sequence). This CDR3 contains 16 residues. The V gene lost 2 bases and the J gene lost 0 bases, with 13 bases spanning the gap.